The present TCR beta chain was sequenced within a study of cytomegalovirus exposure and HLA in healthy donors. Study-level results: Common viral pathogens seemed, in a later analysis, to connect with several of the most significant clusters. The authors excluded some V segments, including TRBV6-2 and TRBV6-3, as indistinguishable.

This clone was observed once. Its antigen remains unidentified. Germline CDR1 is SGHTA and CDR2 is FQGNSA. V lost 1 base, J lost 0 bases, and 7 bases stayed unmatched. The CDR3 totals 17 residues. The PCR contained 60 Vbeta and 13 Jbeta primers. This table comes from immunoSEQ multiplex PCR, and its TCRdb copy is limited to in-frame clones, with some not included. This table holds approximately 99,000 clones, roughly three quarters found once. The sample comprised PBMCs. The rearrangement joins TRBV7-2 to TRBJ1-2; TRBD1 matches at 8 bases. This sequence originates from a male donor in good health and CMV-seropositive. CDR3 sequence (DNA): TGTGCCAGCAGCTTAGGGACAGGGAGAGTAGCTAACTATGGCTACACCTTC. It yields the protein CASSLGTGRVANYGYTF.